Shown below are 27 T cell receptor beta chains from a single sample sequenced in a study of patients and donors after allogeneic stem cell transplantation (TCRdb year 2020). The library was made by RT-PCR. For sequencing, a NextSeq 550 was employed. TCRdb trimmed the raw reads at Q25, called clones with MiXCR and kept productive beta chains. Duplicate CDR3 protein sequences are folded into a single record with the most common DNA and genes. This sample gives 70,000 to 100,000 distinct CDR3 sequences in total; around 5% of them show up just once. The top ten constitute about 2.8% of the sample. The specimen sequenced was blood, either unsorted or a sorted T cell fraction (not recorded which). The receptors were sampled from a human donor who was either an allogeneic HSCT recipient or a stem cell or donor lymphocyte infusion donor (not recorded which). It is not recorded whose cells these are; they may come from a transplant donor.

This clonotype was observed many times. The CDR3 loop reads CASTYIGGDTEAFF. In nucleotides, the CDR3 is TGTGCCAGCACCTACATAGGGGGAGATACTGAAGCTTTCTTT. The gene calls are TRBV3-1 and TRBJ1-1; weak D call: TRBD1 (6 bases). The V end lost 7 bases, the J end lost 5 bases, and 17 bases lay between the germline ends. Germline CDR1 is LGHDT and CDR2 is YNNKEL (reference sequence). The CDR3 covers 14 residues. The full variable domain, with the rest looked up from reference TRBV3-1 and TRBJ1-1, is DTAVSQTPKYLVTQMGNDKSIKCEQNLGHDTMYWYKQDSKKFLKIMFSYNNKELIINETVPNRFSPKSPDKAHLNLHINSLELGDSAVYFCASTYIGGDTEAFFGQGTRLTVV.

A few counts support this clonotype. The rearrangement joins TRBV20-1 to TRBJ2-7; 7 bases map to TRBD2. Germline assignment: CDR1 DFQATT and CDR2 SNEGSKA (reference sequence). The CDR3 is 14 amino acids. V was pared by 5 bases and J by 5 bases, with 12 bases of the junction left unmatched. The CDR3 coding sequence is TGCAGTGCTTCCGTCGAGGGGAGGGACGACGAGCAGTACTTC. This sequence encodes CSASVEGRDDEQYF.

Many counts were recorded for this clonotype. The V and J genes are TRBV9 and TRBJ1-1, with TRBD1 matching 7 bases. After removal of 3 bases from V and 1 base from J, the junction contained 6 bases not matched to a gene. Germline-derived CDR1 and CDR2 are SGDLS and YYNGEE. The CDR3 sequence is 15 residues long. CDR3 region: CASSDRTGANTEAFF. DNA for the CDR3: TGTGCCAGCAGCGACCGGACAGGAGCGAACACTGAAGCTTTCTTT.

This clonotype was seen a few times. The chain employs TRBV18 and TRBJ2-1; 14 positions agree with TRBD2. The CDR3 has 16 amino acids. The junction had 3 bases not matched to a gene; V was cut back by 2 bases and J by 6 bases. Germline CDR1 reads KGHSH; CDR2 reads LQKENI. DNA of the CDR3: TGTGCCAGCTCACCAACGACTAGCGGGAGGGCCAATGAGCAGTTCTTC. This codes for CASSPTTSGRANEQFF.

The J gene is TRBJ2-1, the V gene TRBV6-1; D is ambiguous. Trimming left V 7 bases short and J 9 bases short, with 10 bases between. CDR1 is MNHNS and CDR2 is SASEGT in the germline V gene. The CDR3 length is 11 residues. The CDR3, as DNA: TGTGCCAGCACCAATAGTTTTGAGCAGTTCTTC. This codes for CASTNSFEQFF.

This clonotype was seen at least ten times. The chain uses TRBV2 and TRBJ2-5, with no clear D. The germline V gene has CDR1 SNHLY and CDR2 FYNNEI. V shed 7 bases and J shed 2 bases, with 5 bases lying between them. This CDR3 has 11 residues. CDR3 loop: CASNSQETQYF. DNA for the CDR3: TGTGCCAGCAACTCACAAGAGACCCAGTACTTC.

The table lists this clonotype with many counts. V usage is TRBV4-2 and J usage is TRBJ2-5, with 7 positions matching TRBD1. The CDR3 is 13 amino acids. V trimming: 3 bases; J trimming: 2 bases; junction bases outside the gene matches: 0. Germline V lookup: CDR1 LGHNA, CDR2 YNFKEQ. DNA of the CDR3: TGTGCCAGCAGCCAGGGACAGCAAGAGACCCAGTACTTC. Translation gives CASSQGQQETQYF.

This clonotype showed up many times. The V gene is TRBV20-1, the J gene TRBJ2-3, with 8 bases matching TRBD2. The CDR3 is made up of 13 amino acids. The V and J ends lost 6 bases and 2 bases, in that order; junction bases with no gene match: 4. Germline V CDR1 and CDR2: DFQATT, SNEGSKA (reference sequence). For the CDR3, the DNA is TGCAGTGCCGTTAGCGGGGTCACAGATACGCAGTATTTT. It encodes CSAVSGVTDTQYF.

The DNA of the CDR3 is TGTGCCAGCAGTCCCGGGACCGGGGGGGGGTACACTGAAGCTTTCTTT. Its translation: CASSPGTGGGYTEAFF. V gene TRBV27 combines with J gene TRBJ1-1; D perhaps matches TRBD1 (5 bases). CDR1 is MNHEY, CDR2 SMNVEV, per germline (reference sequence). This CDR3 has 16 amino acids. Trimming removed 5 bases from V and 3 bases from J, with 19 bases in between.

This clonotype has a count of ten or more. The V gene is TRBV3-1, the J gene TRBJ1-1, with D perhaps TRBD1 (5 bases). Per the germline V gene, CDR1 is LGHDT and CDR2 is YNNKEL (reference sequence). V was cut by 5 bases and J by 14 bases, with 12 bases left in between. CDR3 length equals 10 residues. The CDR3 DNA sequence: TGTGCCAGCAGCGCCAGGGTGACCTTCTTT. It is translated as CASSARVTFF.

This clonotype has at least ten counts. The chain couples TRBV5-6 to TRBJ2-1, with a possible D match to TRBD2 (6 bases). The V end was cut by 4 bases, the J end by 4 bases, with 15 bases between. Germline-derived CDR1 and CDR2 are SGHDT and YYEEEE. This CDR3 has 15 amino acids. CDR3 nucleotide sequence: TGTGCCAGCAGCCGGGAAGCTGGAGGGTACAATGAGCAGTTCTTC. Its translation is CASSREAGGYNEQFF.

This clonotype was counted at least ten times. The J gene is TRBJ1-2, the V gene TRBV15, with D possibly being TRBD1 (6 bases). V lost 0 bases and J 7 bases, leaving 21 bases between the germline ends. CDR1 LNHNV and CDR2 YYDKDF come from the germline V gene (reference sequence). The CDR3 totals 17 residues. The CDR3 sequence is CATSRDLPTGSGGGYTF. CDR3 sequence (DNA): TGTGCCACCAGCAGAGATCTTCCAACAGGGAGCGGAGGTGGCTACACCTTC.

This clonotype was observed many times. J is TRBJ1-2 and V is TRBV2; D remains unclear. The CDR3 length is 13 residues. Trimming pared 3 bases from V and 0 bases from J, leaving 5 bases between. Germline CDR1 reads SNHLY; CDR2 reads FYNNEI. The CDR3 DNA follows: TGTGCCAGCAGTGAGATTCCTAACTATGGCTACACCTTC. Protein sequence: CASSEIPNYGYTF.

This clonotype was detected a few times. CDR3 DNA: TGTGCCATCAGTGAGTCTGGCTATGGCTACACCTTC. This sequence encodes CAISESGYGYTF. This chain connects TRBV10-3 to TRBJ1-2; unclear D gene. The germline V and J ends were trimmed by 0 bases and 4 bases, with 3 bases remaining between them. Germline V lookup: CDR1 ENHRY, CDR2 SYGVKD. The CDR3 sequence is 12 residues long.

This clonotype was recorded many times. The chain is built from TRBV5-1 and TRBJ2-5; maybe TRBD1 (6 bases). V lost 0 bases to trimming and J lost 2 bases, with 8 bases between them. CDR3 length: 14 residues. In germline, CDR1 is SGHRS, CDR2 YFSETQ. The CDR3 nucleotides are TGCGCCAGCAGCTTGGGGACAGAACAAGAGACCCAGTACTTC. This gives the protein CASSLGTEQETQYF.

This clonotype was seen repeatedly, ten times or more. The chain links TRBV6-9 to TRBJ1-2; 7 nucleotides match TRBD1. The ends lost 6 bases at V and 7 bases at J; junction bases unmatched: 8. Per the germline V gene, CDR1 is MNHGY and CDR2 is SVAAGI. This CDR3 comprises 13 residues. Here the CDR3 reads CASSSGQTLGYTF. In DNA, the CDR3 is TGTGCCAGCAGCTCGGGACAGACGCTTGGCTACACCTTC.

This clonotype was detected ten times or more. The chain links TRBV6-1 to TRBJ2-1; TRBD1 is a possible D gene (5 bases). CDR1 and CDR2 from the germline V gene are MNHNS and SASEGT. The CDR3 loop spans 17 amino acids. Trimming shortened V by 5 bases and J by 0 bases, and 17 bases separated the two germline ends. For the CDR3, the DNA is TGTGCCAGCAGTCACCTACCTGACAGTGTCTCCTACAATGAGCAGTTCTTC. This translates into CASSHLPDSVSYNEQFF.

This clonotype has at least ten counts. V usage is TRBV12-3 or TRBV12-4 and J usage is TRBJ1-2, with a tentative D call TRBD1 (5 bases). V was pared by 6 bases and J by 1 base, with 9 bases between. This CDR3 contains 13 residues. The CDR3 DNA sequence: TGTGCCAGCAGAAGCAGGGATAACTATGGCTACACCTTC. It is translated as CASRSRDNYGYTF.

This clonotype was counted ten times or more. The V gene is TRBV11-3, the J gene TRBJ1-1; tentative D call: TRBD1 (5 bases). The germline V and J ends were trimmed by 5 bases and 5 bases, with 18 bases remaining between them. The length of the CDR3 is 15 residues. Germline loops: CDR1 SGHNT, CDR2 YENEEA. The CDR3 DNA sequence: TGTGCCAGCAGCCCAAACCCGGGGACGAGGACTGAAGCTTTCTTT. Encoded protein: CASSPNPGTRTEAFF.

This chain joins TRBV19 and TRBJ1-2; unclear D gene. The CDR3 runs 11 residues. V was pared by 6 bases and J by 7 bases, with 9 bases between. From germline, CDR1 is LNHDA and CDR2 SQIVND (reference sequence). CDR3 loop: CASSGGSGYTF. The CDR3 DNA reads TGTGCCAGTAGCGGAGGGAGTGGCTACACCTTC.

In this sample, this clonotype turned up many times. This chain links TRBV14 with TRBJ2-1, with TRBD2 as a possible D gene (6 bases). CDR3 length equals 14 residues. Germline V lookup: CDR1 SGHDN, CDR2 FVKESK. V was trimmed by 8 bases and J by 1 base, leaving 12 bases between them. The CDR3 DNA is TGTGCCAGCGGCGGGACGGCGTCCTACAATGAGCAGTTCTTC. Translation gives CASGGTASYNEQFF.

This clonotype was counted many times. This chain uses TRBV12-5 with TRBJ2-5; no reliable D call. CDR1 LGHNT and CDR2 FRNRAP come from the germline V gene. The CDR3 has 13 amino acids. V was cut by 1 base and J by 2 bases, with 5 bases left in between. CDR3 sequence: CASGLGVQETQYF. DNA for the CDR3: TGTGCTAGTGGTTTGGGGGTGCAAGAGACCCAGTACTTC.

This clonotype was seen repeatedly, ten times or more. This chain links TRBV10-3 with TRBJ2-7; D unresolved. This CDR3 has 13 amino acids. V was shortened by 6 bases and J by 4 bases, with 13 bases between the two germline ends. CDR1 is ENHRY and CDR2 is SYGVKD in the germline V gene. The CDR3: CAIRETEKYEQYF. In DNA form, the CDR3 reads TGTGCCATCAGGGAGACCGAAAAGTACGAGCAGTACTTC.

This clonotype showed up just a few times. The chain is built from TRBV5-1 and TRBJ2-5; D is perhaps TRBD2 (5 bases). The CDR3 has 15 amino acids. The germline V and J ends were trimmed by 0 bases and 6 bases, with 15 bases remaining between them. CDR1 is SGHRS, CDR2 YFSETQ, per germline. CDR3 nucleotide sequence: TGCGCCAGCAGCTTGGTTTTATCGGGGAGCCAGACCCAGTACTTC. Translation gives CASSLVLSGSQTQYF. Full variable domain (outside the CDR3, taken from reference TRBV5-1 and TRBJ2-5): KAGVTQTPRYLIKTRGQQVTLSCSPISGHRSVSWYQQTPGQGLQFLFEYFSETQRNKGNFPGRFSGRQFSNSRSEMNVSTLELGDSALYLCASSLVLSGSQTQYFGPGTRLLVL.

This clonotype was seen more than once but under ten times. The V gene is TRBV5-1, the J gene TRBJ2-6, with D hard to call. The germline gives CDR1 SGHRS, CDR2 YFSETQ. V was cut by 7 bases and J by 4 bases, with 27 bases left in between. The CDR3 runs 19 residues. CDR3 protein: CASREAGGLSAIGANVLTF. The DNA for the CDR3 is TGCGCCAGCCGAGAGGCTGGCGGCCTCTCCGCAATCGGGGCCAACGTCCTGACTTTC.

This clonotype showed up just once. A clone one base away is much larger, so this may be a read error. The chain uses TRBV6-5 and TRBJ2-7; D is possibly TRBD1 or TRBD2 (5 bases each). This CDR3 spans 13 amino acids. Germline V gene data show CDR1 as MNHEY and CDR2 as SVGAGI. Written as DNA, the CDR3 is TGTGCCAGCAGTTCAGGGTTGAGGGGCGAGGAGTACTTC. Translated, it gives CASSSGLRGEEYF.

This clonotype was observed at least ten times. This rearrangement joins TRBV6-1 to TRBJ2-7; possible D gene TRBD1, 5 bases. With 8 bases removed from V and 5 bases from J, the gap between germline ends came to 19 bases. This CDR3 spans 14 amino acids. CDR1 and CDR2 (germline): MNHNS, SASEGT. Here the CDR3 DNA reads TGTGCCAGCGTCCAGTACTTAACAGGCGACGAGCAGTACTTC. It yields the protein CASVQYLTGDEQYF.